The rows below give T cell receptor beta chains drawn from one sample of a study of neurological immune-mediated disorders. TCRdb processed the 5' RACE reads anew with MiXCR; each CDR3 protein has one entry. The sample yields about 21,000 distinct CDR3 sequences, roughly 6.2% seen once. Sequencing was done on a sample of CD8+ T cells from blood. These receptors were collected from a man between 18 and 29 years old in good health. Each CDR3 is given with its conserved first and last residue. D genes are given only for firm matches. Size tells how often a clone was seen (once, few, many) or the class of an expanded clone, and some rows leave it out.

clone size,V gene,J gene,D gene,CDR3 DNA,CDR3 protein
many,TRBV7-9,TRBJ1-1,.,TGTGCCAGCAGCCCGTATGAGGGACGGGCCTCGATGAACACTGAAGCTTTCTTT,CASSPYEGRASMNTEAFF
many,TRBV14,TRBJ1-6,.,TGTGCCAGCAGCCAAGTTAGGGGCCCGGGACCCCTCCACTTT,CASSQVRGPGPLHF
many,TRBV6-5,TRBJ2-1,.,TGTGCCAGCAGTTACTCATCCGGGGGCGCCTACAATGAGCAGTTCTTC,CASSYSSGGAYNEQFF
many,TRBV12-3/TRBV12-4,TRBJ1-1,.,TGTGCCAGCAGCCGACGGATCATGAACACTGAAGCTTTCTTT,CASSRRIMNTEAFF
few,TRBV2,TRBJ2-1,.,TGTGCCAGCAGCGGGAGCCGGGACATCAACAATGAGCAGTTCTTC,CASSGSRDINNEQFF
many,TRBV7-9,TRBJ2-7,.,TGTGCCAGCAGCGGTAAGGGTTGGCTCGAGCAGTACTTC,CASSGKGWLEQYF
many,TRBV2,TRBJ1-6,.,TGTGCCAGCAATAGGGGGTTTGGGAATAATTCACCCCTCCACTTT,CASNRGFGNNSPLHF
many,TRBV10-3,TRBJ2-5,TRBD2,TGTGCCATCAGTGAGACTAGCGGGGGGGCAGAGACCCAGTACTTC,CAISETSGGAETQYF
many,TRBV7-9,TRBJ1-6,TRBD1,TGTGCCAGCAGCTGGGAAAGGGACAGGGACTCCTATAATTCACCCCTCCACTTT,CASSWERDRDSYNSPLHF
many,TRBV20-1,TRBJ2-5,.,TGCAGTGCTAGAGATCATGTTAGGGGACCGAGGGGAGAGACCCAGTACTTC,CSARDHVRGPRGETQYF
many,TRBV7-9,TRBJ1-6,.,TGTGCCAGCAGCTCAAGCGGGGTCTCCTATAATTCACCCCTCCACTTT,CASSSSGVSYNSPLHF
many,TRBV27,TRBJ1-2,TRBD1,TGTGCCAGCAGTTTAACAGGGGTTAACTATGGCTACACCTTC,CASSLTGVNYGYTF
many,TRBV5-1,TRBJ2-1,TRBD2,TGCGCCAGCAGCTTCGGCGGGGGGGCCGCTGAGCAGTTCTTC,CASSFGGGAAEQFF
many,TRBV12-3/TRBV12-4,TRBJ2-7,TRBD2,TGTGCCAGCAGTCCCGGGACTAGCTATTCCAACTACGAGCAGTACTTC,CASSPGTSYSNYEQYF
many,TRBV7-9,TRBJ2-7,TRBD1,TGTGCCAGCAGCTTAGCGGACAGGGTGGCCTACGAGCAGTACTTC,CASSLADRVAYEQYF
many,TRBV6-2/TRBV6-3,TRBJ2-7,.,TGTGCCAGCGAATTTTCTGGGACGTCCTACGAGCAGTACTTC,CASEFSGTSYEQYF
many,TRBV6-5,TRBJ1-2,.,TGTGCCAGCAGAACAGGGTACAACTATGGCTACACCTTC,CASRTGYNYGYTF
few,TRBV7-6,TRBJ1-3,.,TGTGCCAGCAGCTCAACTTTTCAGAGCTCTGGAAACACCATATATTTT,CASSSTFQSSGNTIYF
many,TRBV5-1,TRBJ1-5,.,TGCGCCAGCAGCTTGGAGGGGCTCAATCAGCCCCAGCATTTT,CASSLEGLNQPQHF
many,TRBV5-5,TRBJ2-3,TRBD2,TGTGCCAGCAGTCTAGCGGGGGGGCCAGATACGCAGTATTTT,CASSLAGGPDTQYF
many,TRBV5-8,TRBJ2-7,.,TGTGCCAGCATTGAACTGTTTTCCGACTACGAGCAGTACTTC,CASIELFSDYEQYF
many,TRBV6-2/TRBV6-3,TRBJ2-5,TRBD2,TGTGCCAGCAGGATCGGGACTAGCGATTCGGAGACCCAGTACTTC,CASRIGTSDSETQYF
many,TRBV10-2,TRBJ2-7,.,TGCGCCAGCCGGGTACGCGATGTTGAGTACGAGCAGTACTTC,CASRVRDVEYEQYF
many,TRBV4-1,TRBJ1-1,TRBD1,TGCGCCAGCAGCCAAGGACAGGGGTTCATGAACACTGAAGCTTTCTTT,CASSQGQGFMNTEAFF
many,TRBV5-6,TRBJ2-1,TRBD2,TGTGCCAGCAGCTCCCCAACTAGCGGGGGGCTGAACAATGAGCAGTTCTTC,CASSSPTSGGLNNEQFF
many,TRBV20-1,TRBJ1-2,.,TGCAGTGCTAGAGATCCAAACAGTAGCTATGGCTACACCTTC,CSARDPNSSYGYTF
many,TRBV11-2,TRBJ2-3,.,TGTGCCAGCAGCTTTTCGCGGGGATTCGGAGATACGCAGTATTTT,CASSFSRGFGDTQYF
many,TRBV7-8,TRBJ1-1,.,TGTGCCAGCAGTTGGACTGTGAACACTGAAGCTTTCTTT,CASSWTVNTEAFF
many,TRBV12-3/TRBV12-4,TRBJ1-2,.,TGTGCCAGCAGTCCGCTGGAGGTCAACTATGGCTACACCTTC,CASSPLEVNYGYTF
many,TRBV7-8,TRBJ1-1,.,TGTGCCAGCAGCTTAATGGTGAACACTGAAGCTTTCTTT,CASSLMVNTEAFF
many,TRBV5-1,TRBJ2-1,.,TGCGCCAGCAGCCGGGCCCGACATGAGCAGTTCTTC,CASSRARHEQFF
many,TRBV7-9,TRBJ2-6,.,TGTGCCAGCAGGGCCGCTAGACTCAACTCTGGGGCCAACGTCCTGACTTTC,CASRAARLNSGANVLTF
many,TRBV7-3,TRBJ2-5,TRBD2,TGTGCCAGCAGCTTTAGCGGGGGGGAAGAGACCCAGTACTTC,CASSFSGGEETQYF
many,TRBV20-1,TRBJ1-2,.,TGCAGTGCTAGAGATCCCGGACACCACTATGGCTACACCTTC,CSARDPGHHYGYTF
.,TRBV19,TRBJ2-3,.,TGTGCCAGTAGTATTATGGTCGCTCTTTATGCAGATACGCAGTATTTT,CASSIMVALYADTQYF
many,TRBV7-9,TRBJ2-5,TRBD1,TGTGCCAGCAGCGCCAGGACAGGGGAGTACCAAGAGACCCAGTACTTC,CASSARTGEYQETQYF
many,TRBV20-1,TRBJ2-7,.,TGCAGTGCTAGAGATGGAGTTTACGAGCAGTACTTC,CSARDGVYEQYF
many,TRBV5-1,TRBJ2-7,TRBD1,TGCGCCAGCAGCCAGTCAGGGACAGGGTCCTACGAGCAGTACTTC,CASSQSGTGSYEQYF
many,TRBV4-2,TRBJ1-1,.,TGTGCCAGCAGCCAAATTGGATACACTGAAGCTTTCTTT,CASSQIGYTEAFF
many,TRBV6-5,TRBJ2-5,.,TGTGCCAGCAGCCTCGGATCCGAAGAGACCCAGTACTTC,CASSLGSEETQYF
many,TRBV5-1,TRBJ1-2,.,TGCGCCAGCAGCTTGGGGCATGCCTATGGCTACACCTTC,CASSLGHAYGYTF
many,TRBV4-1,TRBJ2-6,.,TGCGCCAGCAGCCAAGTAGAGGGCAGACACTCTGGGGCCAACGTCCTGACTTTC,CASSQVEGRHSGANVLTF
once,TRBV30,TRBJ2-5,TRBD1,TGTGCCTGGAGCCTTAAGGACAGGGGGACCCAGTACTTC,CAWSLKDRGTQYF
many,TRBV14,TRBJ2-3,TRBD2,TGTGCCAGCAGCCAAGATGTCGGACTAGCGGGGGTTTTCACAGATACGCAGTATTTT,CASSQDVGLAGVFTDTQYF
many,TRBV5-1,TRBJ1-1,TRBD1,TGCGCCAGCAGCTGGGGGACAGGGGGTGGCTCTGAAGCTTTCTTT,CASSWGTGGGSEAFF
many,TRBV20-1,TRBJ2-5,.,TGCAGTGCTAGCCCCCAGGGAGGAGGAGAGACCCAGTACTTC,CSASPQGGGETQYF
many,TRBV30,TRBJ1-2,.,TGTGCCTGGAGTGTGACCCACAGGTCGGTCTATGGCTACACCTTC,CAWSVTHRSVYGYTF
many,TRBV5-1,TRBJ1-1,.,TGCGCCAGCAGCTTGGCTGGGTCGTCCACTGAAGCTTTCTTT,CASSLAGSSTEAFF